This TCR beta chain is from a study of long-term antiretroviral therapy in people with HIV. Germline V CDR1 and CDR2: KGHSH, LQKENI. CDR3 size: 13 residues. Trimming cost V 6 bases and J 5 bases; bases outside gene matches: 3. Version v3.0 of the immunoSEQ assay ran at survey level. TCRdb keeps only in-frame clones here, not all; method: immunoSEQ multiplex PCR. The profile shows fewer than 25,000 clones, 88% of them singletons. HIV-positive participants were all treated in the United States. This sample comprised unsorted PBMCs, obtained 2.3 years after starting antiretroviral therapy. V is TRBV18 and J is TRBJ1-5; TRBD1 aligns across 8 bases. The receptor was derived from a man aged 55 to 70 with HIV. The CDR3 is CASSPDRDQPQHF. The CDR3 DNA is TGTGCCAGCTCCCCGGACAGGGATCAGCCCCAGCATTTT. The whole variable domain, remainder taken from reference TRBV18 and TRBJ1-5, is NAGVMQNPRHLVRRRGQEARLRCSPMKGHSHVYWYRQLPEEGLKFMVYLQKENIIDESGMPKERFSAEFPKEGPSILRIQQVVRGDSAAYFCASSPDRDQPQHFGDGTRLSIL.